These 13 T cell receptor beta chains were all obtained from the same sample, sequenced in a study of technical replicates of blood from several donors. Clones were read by immunoSEQ multiplex PCR, and TCRdb kept only the in-frame ones, dropping some. Of tens of thousands of clones detected, about 94% appear once; the ten largest clones hold 0.38%. Sequencing was carried out using T cells isolated from PBMCs. The source is a human donor in good health.

CDR3 nucleotides: TGTGCCAGCAGCCCTATGGGAGAACCGTACAATGAGCAGTTCTTC. This encodes CASSPMGEPYNEQFF. This chain connects TRBV9 to TRBJ2-1, with D maybe TRBD2 (5 bases). The CDR3 has 15 amino acids. Trimming took off 4 bases at V and 4 bases at J, with 15 bases between the two ends. The germline V gene encodes CDR1 SGDLS and CDR2 YYNGEE.

V and J are TRBV19 and TRBJ1-5; maybe TRBD1 (6 bases). The germline V gene encodes CDR1 LNHDA and CDR2 SQIVND (reference sequence). V was pared by 9 bases and J by 6 bases, with 12 bases between. CDR3 length equals 12 residues. The CDR3: CASRGGSQPQHF. The CDR3 nucleotides read TGTGCCAGCAGAGGGGGAAGTCAGCCCCAGCATTTT.

The table lists this clone with a count of one. V usage is TRBV19 and J usage is TRBJ2-7; 9 bases line up with TRBD2. Germline V lookup: CDR1 LNHDA, CDR2 SQIVND (reference sequence). The CDR3 has 15 amino acids. Trimming at V came to 1 base and at J to 2 bases, leaving 3 bases not matched to a gene. CDR3 sequence (DNA): TGTGCCAGTAGTATAGTGGCTAGCGGGACCTACGAGCAGTACTTC. This gives the protein CASSIVASGTYEQYF.

The rearrangement uses TRBV27 and TRBJ1-5; D is ambiguous. The CDR3 length is 14 residues. From germline, CDR1 is MNHEY and CDR2 SMNVEV (reference sequence). Between the trimmed V and J ends, which lost 6 bases and 4 bases, there was a span of 13 bases. The CDR3, as DNA: TGTGCCAGCAGGCCGTTTGGCGGGAATCAGCCCCAGCATTTT. It encodes CASRPFGGNQPQHF.

The V and J genes are TRBV6-1 and TRBJ1-3; D gene uncertain. Between the trimmed V and J ends, which lost 6 bases and 0 bases, there was a span of 12 bases. Germline V gene lookup returns CDR1 MNHNS and CDR2 SASEGT. The CDR3 length is 15 residues. The CDR3 DNA reads TGTGCCAGCAGCGAACTCCCCGTCTCTGGAAACACCATATATTTT. It codes for CASSELPVSGNTIYF.

V gene TRBV7-8 combines with J gene TRBJ2-1; 10 bases line up with TRBD2. Trimming cost V 1 base and J 10 bases; bases outside gene matches: 13. Germline V gene data show CDR1 as SGHVS and CDR2 as FQNEAQ. This CDR3 is built from 17 residues. The CDR3 is CASSLGLGAGGPGEQFF. The DNA for the CDR3 is TGTGCCAGCAGCTTAGGGTTGGGAGCGGGAGGGCCAGGGGAGCAGTTCTTC.

This chain links TRBV28 with TRBJ1-2, with TRBD1 matching 7 bases. The CDR3 is made up of 15 amino acids. V was pared by 6 bases and J by 6 bases, with 13 bases of the junction left unmatched. CDR1 MDHEN and CDR2 SYDVKM come from the germline V gene. CDR3 residues: CASSRDRGILNGYTF. CDR3 DNA: TGTGCCAGCAGCCGGGACAGAGGGATTTTAAATGGCTACACCTTC.

This clone was found a few times. The V gene is TRBV7-2, the J gene TRBJ1-2, with D possibly TRBD1 on 6 matching bases. Germline V lookup: CDR1 SGHTA, CDR2 FQGNSA. The length of the CDR3 is 13 residues. Trimming removed 4 bases from V and 7 bases from J, with 13 bases in between. CDR3 DNA: TGTGCCAGCAGCTCCGACAGGATGATTGGCTACACCTTC. Its translation: CASSSDRMIGYTF.

This sequence joins TRBV19 and TRBJ1-2; 7 positions agree with TRBD1. The ends lost 5 bases at V and 1 base at J; junction bases unmatched: 4. The length of the CDR3 is 14 residues. Germline-derived CDR1 and CDR2 are LNHDA and SQIVND (reference sequence). CDR3 protein: CASSVQGLNYGYTF. The CDR3 region has the DNA TGTGCCAGTAGTGTACAGGGGCTTAACTATGGCTACACCTTC.

The chain employs TRBV4-3 and TRBJ1-1, with 7 bases that match TRBD1. CDR1 and CDR2 (germline): LGHNA, YSLEER. The V and J ends lost 4 bases and 5 bases, in that order; junction bases with no gene match: 10. This CDR3 has 15 amino acids. CDR3 DNA: TGCGCCAGCAGCCTTGGATCAGGGGGAGTAACTGAAGCTTTCTTT. Translating gives CASSLGSGGVTEAFF.

CDR3 sequence (DNA): TGTGCCAGCGGGACACTCGTTAATCAGCCCCAGCATTTT. Its translation is CASGTLVNQPQHF. The chain recombines TRBV2 with TRBJ1-5; TRBD1 might be the D (6 bases). This CDR3 has 13 amino acids. Trimming pared 8 bases from V and 4 bases from J, leaving 12 bases between. Germline lookup yields CDR1 SNHLY and CDR2 FYNNEI.

This chain links TRBV7-8 with TRBJ1-1; TRBD1 matches 7 bases. CDR3 length: 14 residues. Losses at the gene ends were 4 bases for V and 4 bases for J; bases not matched to a gene: 6. Germline V gene data show CDR1 as SGHVS and CDR2 as FQNEAQ. DNA for the CDR3: TGTGCCAGCAGCTACAGGGGATCGGGCACTGAAGCTTTCTTT. It translates to CASSYRGSGTEAFF. Combining the CDR3 with reference TRBV7-8 and TRBJ1-1 gives the whole variable domain GAGVSQSPRYKVAKRGQDVALRCDPISGHVSLFWYQQALGQGPEFLTYFQNEAQLDKSGLPSDRFFAERPEGSVSTLKIQRTQQEDSAVYLCASSYRGSGTEAFFGQGTRLTVV.

The chain uses TRBV9 and TRBJ2-1; D call uncertain. Per the germline V gene, CDR1 is SGDLS and CDR2 is YYNGEE. The CDR3 is 12 residues long. V gave up 0 bases and J gave up 9 bases, with 7 bases separating them. The CDR3 DNA follows: TGTGCCAGCAGCGTAGTGCATAGTGAGCAGTTCTTC. It is translated as CASSVVHSEQFF.